This T cell receptor (beta chain) originates from a study of blood T cells in healthy people across ages. Together with a sample-barcoded 5' primer, a J-beta primer mix was included in a second PCR lasting about 7 to 11 cycles. TCRdb independently ran MiXCR on the 5' RACE reads; one entry per CDR3 protein. The sample shows some 1.8 million distinct CDR3 sequences, 35% to 50% of them seen only once. From germline, CDR1 is SGHTA and CDR2 FQGNSA. The CDR3 runs 17 residues. Deletions cut 1 base from V and 4 bases from J, with 19 bases between. The sample consisted of blood. The receptor was isolated from a human donor in good health. The J gene is TRBJ1-1, the V gene TRBV7-2; tentative D call: TRBD1 (5 bases). The CDR3 sequence is CASSLVRDARRTTEAFF. CDR3 DNA sequence: TGTGCCAGCAGCTTAGTCCGGGACGCCCGTCGTACCACTGAAGCTTTCTTT.